What follows are 23 T cell receptor beta chains derived from one specimen sequenced in a study of blood T cell repertoires in COVID-19. Libraries were prepared by immunoSEQ multiplex PCR; TCRdb keeps only in-frame clonotypes and omits some of them. The sample records 50,000 or so clones, 77% being singletons. Sequencing was done on a sample of peripheral blood. All receptors derive from a human donor with active or convalescent COVID-19. The donor label of this sample is uncertain.

In its sample, this clone was seen a few times. J is TRBJ1-1 and V is TRBV5-4; D might be TRBD1 (6 bases). Germline lookup yields CDR1 SGHNT and CDR2 YYREEE (reference sequence). Trimming removed 4 bases from V and 6 bases from J, with 19 bases in between. The CDR3 consists of 15 residues. Here the CDR3 reads CASSGEQGRRSEAFF. DNA of the CDR3: TGTGCCAGCAGCGGCGAACAGGGAAGGAGGTCTGAAGCTTTCTTT.

The CDR3 coding sequence is TGTGCCAGCACGCCTCAGGGGAGCTCCTACGAGCAGTACTTC. It specifies CASTPQGSSYEQYF. This rearrangement joins TRBV28 to TRBJ2-7; D might be TRBD1 (6 bases). Germline values: CDR1 MDHEN, CDR2 SYDVKM. The germline V and J ends were trimmed by 7 bases and 0 bases, with 13 bases remaining between them. The CDR3 contains 14 residues.

This clone has just a few counts. This sequence joins TRBV12-5 and TRBJ2-1; a possible D gene is TRBD2 (5 bases). Germline values: CDR1 LGHNT, CDR2 FRNRAP. The CDR3 runs to 11 residues. V gave up 11 bases and J gave up 2 bases, with 7 bases separating them. The CDR3 spells CAEGPYNEQFF. Written as DNA, the CDR3 is TGTGCTGAGGGCCCCTACAATGAGCAGTTCTTC.

This clone was detected a few times. V usage is TRBV5-6 and J usage is TRBJ1-5; 7 bases agree with TRBD1. CDR1 is SGHDT, CDR2 YYEEEE, per germline. The CDR3 contains 16 residues. Trimming at V came to 2 bases and at J to 4 bases, leaving 9 bases not matched to a gene. CDR3: CASSLTGALRNQPQHF. CDR3 coding DNA: TGTGCCAGCAGCTTAACAGGGGCCCTCCGGAATCAGCCCCAGCATTTT.

The chain recombines TRBV4-1 with TRBJ1-1; D is uncertain. This CDR3 comprises 14 residues. Germline V gene lookup returns CDR1 MGHRA and CDR2 YSYEKL. V was cut by 4 bases and J by 0 bases, with 9 bases left in between. The CDR3 protein is CASSRQVMNTEAFF. The CDR3 coding sequence is TGCGCCAGCAGCCGCCAGGTTATGAACACTGAAGCTTTCTTT.

The chain has TRBV7-2 and TRBJ2-7; the D gene is possibly TRBD2 (6 bases). Trimming removed 5 bases from V and 0 bases from J, with 11 bases in between. Germline values: CDR1 SGHTA, CDR2 FQGNSA. The CDR3 totals 14 residues. This chain's CDR3 is CASSPGSPSYEQYF. CDR3 sequence (DNA): TGTGCCAGCAGCCCCGGGAGTCCCTCCTACGAGCAGTACTTC.

This clone was seen only a few times. CDR3 sequence: CASSQGGLPNEQFF. Here the CDR3 DNA reads TGCGCCAGCAGCCAAGGTGGGCTGCCCAATGAGCAGTTCTTC. V gene TRBV4-3 combines with J gene TRBJ2-1; D gene ambiguous. The V gene's germline CDR1 is LGHNA and CDR2 YSLEER. V gave up 1 base and J gave up 6 bases, with 10 bases separating them. The CDR3 runs 14 residues.

The rearrangement joins TRBV28 to TRBJ2-3; 14 nucleotides match TRBD2. The CDR3 has 19 residues. V shed 0 bases, J shed 1 base, and the junction held 6 bases outside the gene matches. Germline V gene lookup returns CDR1 MDHEN and CDR2 SYDVKM. The CDR3 region is CASSLWGTSGSGGTDTQYF. The CDR3 region has the DNA TGTGCCAGCAGTTTATGGGGGACTAGCGGGAGTGGAGGCACAGATACGCAGTATTTT.

Only one count was recorded for this clone. This chain uses TRBV5-1 with TRBJ2-2, with 11 bases matching TRBD2. Germline V gene data show CDR1 as SGHRS and CDR2 as YFSETQ. The CDR3 has 16 amino acids. V was pared by 2 bases and J by 6 bases, with 6 bases of the junction left unmatched. CDR3 loop: CASSLGTSGFPGELFF. CDR3 sequence (DNA): TGCGCCAGCAGCTTAGGGACTAGCGGATTCCCCGGGGAGCTGTTTTTT.

The gene calls are TRBV24-1 and TRBJ2-7, with D maybe TRBD1 (5 bases). The CDR3 length is 13 residues. V dropped 7 bases and J dropped 0 bases, with 9 bases sitting between them. In germline, CDR1 is KGHDR, CDR2 SFDVKD. The chain's CDR3 is CATSDSPSYEQYF. CDR3 sequence (DNA): TGTGCCACCAGCGACAGTCCCTCCTACGAGCAGTACTTC.

Only a few counts were recorded for this clone. The rearrangement uses TRBV11-1 and TRBJ2-7; TRBD1 is a possible D gene (6 bases). The germline CDR1 and CDR2 sequences are SGHAT and FQDESV (reference sequence). The CDR3 is 16 amino acids. Trimming removed 2 bases at V and 2 bases at J, with 16 bases between. CDR3 nucleotide sequence: TGTGCCAGCAGCTTACCAGCAGGGGCTCCTGCCTACGAGCAGTACTTC. The encoded protein is CASSLPAGAPAYEQYF.

V is TRBV29-1 and J is TRBJ2-7, with D maybe TRBD2 (5 bases). The CDR3 spans 13 residues. Germline CDR1 SQVTM, CDR2 ANQGSEA. With 3 bases removed from V and 4 bases from J, the gap between germline ends came to 13 bases. Here the CDR3 reads CSVDNGEGYEQYF. The CDR3, as DNA: TGCAGCGTTGATAACGGCGAGGGATACGAGCAGTACTTC.

The J gene is TRBJ2-7, the V gene TRBV6-6, with 7 bases matching TRBD2. The CDR3 consists of 14 residues. Germline CDR1 is MNHNY and CDR2 is SVGAGI (reference sequence). V lost 6 bases and J lost 2; bases outside the gene matches: 7. Here the CDR3 reads CASRVAGTAYEQYF. CDR3 nucleotides: TGTGCCAGCAGAGTAGCGGGCACCGCCTACGAGCAGTACTTC.

The chain carries TRBV28 and TRBJ1-1; 7 bases align to TRBD1. After removal of 4 bases from V and 5 bases from J, the junction contained 7 bases not matched to a gene. CDR3 length equals 14 residues. CDR1 and CDR2 (germline): MDHEN, SYDVKM. This CDR3 is CASSSPTGLTEAFF. The CDR3 nucleotides are TGTGCCAGCAGTTCTCCGACAGGGCTGACTGAAGCTTTCTTT. Based on the CDR3 plus reference TRBV28 and TRBJ1-1, the full variable domain is DVKVTQSSRYLVKRTGEKVFLECVQDMDHENMFWYRQDPGLGLRLIYFSYDVKMKEKGDIPEGYSVSREKKERFSLILESASTNQTSMYLCASSSPTGLTEAFFGQGTRLTVV.

This clone was seen only once. V usage is TRBV5-1 and J usage is TRBJ2-7, with 9 bases lining up with TRBD1. V trimming: 4 bases; J trimming: 2 bases; junction bases outside the gene matches: 10. From germline, CDR1 is SGHRS and CDR2 YFSETQ. The length of the CDR3 is 16 residues. CDR3 amino acids: CASSDTATGGAYEQYF. In nucleotides, the CDR3 is TGCGCCAGCAGCGATACCGCGACAGGGGGGGCCTACGAGCAGTACTTC.

The V and J genes are TRBV5-4 and TRBJ2-7; 7 positions agree with TRBD1. With 4 bases clipped from V and 4 bases from J, the junction kept 8 bases outside the gene matches. Germline CDR1 is SGHNT and CDR2 is YYREEE (reference sequence). The length of the CDR3 is 14 residues. CDR3 residues: CASSPWGQKYEQYF. The CDR3 bases are TGTGCCAGCAGCCCCTGGGGACAGAAGTACGAGCAGTACTTC.

The V gene is TRBV15, the J gene TRBJ2-1, with D uncertain. The V gene lost 2 bases and the J gene lost 5 bases, with 4 bases spanning the gap. The CDR3 spans 12 residues. Germline loops: CDR1 LNHNV, CDR2 YYDKDF (reference sequence). CDR3 loop: CATSRQDNEQFF. The DNA of the CDR3 is TGTGCCACCAGCAGACAGGACAATGAGCAGTTCTTC.

The chain has TRBV5-1 and TRBJ2-7; D gene unclear. Germline CDR1 and CDR2: SGHRS and YFSETQ. V was cut by 4 bases and J by 4 bases, with 12 bases left in between. CDR3 length: 13 amino acids. The CDR3 region is CASSGNSLYEQYF. CDR3 DNA: TGCGCCAGCAGCGGTAACAGCTTGTACGAGCAGTACTTC.

The table lists this clone with a count of one. The chain has TRBV2 and TRBJ2-3, with TRBD1 matching 8 bases. V was pared by 6 bases and J by 2 bases, with 4 bases of the junction left unmatched. CDR1 and CDR2 (germline): SNHLY, FYNNEI. The CDR3 spans 14 residues. CDR3 coding DNA: TGTGCCAGCAGGGGACAGGTTAACACAGATACGCAGTATTTT. It specifies CASRGQVNTDTQYF.

This clone was seen just once. The chain recombines TRBV25-1 with TRBJ1-1; D call uncertain. CDR1 MGHDK and CDR2 SYGVNS come from the germline V gene. The CDR3 consists of 12 residues. V was pared by 2 bases and J by 8 bases, with 9 bases between. CDR3 nucleotide sequence: TGTGCCAGCAGTGAACACAGCTGGGAAGCTTTCTTT. Protein: CASSEHSWEAFF.

This chain joins TRBV7-2 and TRBJ2-7; unclear D gene. Trimming shortened V by 5 bases and J by 2 bases, and 7 bases separated the two germline ends. CDR3 length: 12 amino acids. Germline loops: CDR1 SGHTA, CDR2 FQGNSA. The CDR3 loop reads CASSTDAYEQYF. CDR3 nucleotide sequence: TGTGCCAGCAGCACAGACGCCTACGAGCAGTACTTC.

This chain joins TRBV5-3 and TRBJ1-6, with a tentative D call TRBD1 (6 bases). TRBV5-3 is recorded as an ORF, its role being uncertain. V lost 7 bases and J lost 11, with 22 bases in between. CDR3 length: 15 amino acids. CDR3 residues: CARPAPGRGWTPLHF. The CDR3, as DNA: TGTGCCAGACCCGCCCCTGGAAGGGGGTGGACACCCCTCCACTTT.

With regard to this clone: This clone may be a read error of a much larger clone one base away. This chain joins TRBV27 and TRBJ2-2; the match to TRBD1 covers 10 bases. This CDR3 is built from 17 residues. The V gene's germline CDR1 is MNHEY and CDR2 SMNVEV (reference sequence). This chain's CDR3 is CAGSTGTGASNTGELFF. The DNA for the CDR3 is TGTGCCGGCAGCACCGGGACAGGGGCCTCGAACACCGGGGAGCTGTTTTTT.